The next 10 T cell receptor beta chains were all read from a single sample in a study of spatial heterogeneity in lung cancer. Time point given: sample taken at primary tumor resection. No cells were sorted before sequencing. The whole RNA sequenced was extracted from tumor, nontumor lung or frozen PBMC. Using its own MiXCR run on the 5' RACE reads, TCRdb lists one record per CDR3 protein. The sample includes thousands of distinct CDR3 sequences, about 55% of them seen just once. Sequenced material: PBMCs, taken at surgery. The receptors shown here come from a female donor with early-stage non-small cell lung cancer.

Comment on this clonotype: With the library built for alpha chains, this beta chain is off target and its frequency is not meaningful. J is TRBJ2-3 and V is TRBV2; 7 bases line up with TRBD2. Germline V gene lookup returns CDR1 SNHLY and CDR2 FYNNEI. The CDR3 covers 16 residues. Trimming removed 3 bases from V and 0 bases from J; junction bases left unmatched: 6. The DNA for the CDR3 is TGTGCCAGCAGTGAGAGAGCGGGGTATAGCACAGATACGCAGTATTTT. Encoded protein: CASSERAGYSTDTQYF.

On this clonotype itself: The library was prepared for alpha chains; this beta chain is a stray read, so its frequency means little. The chain employs TRBV6-2 or TRBV6-3 and TRBJ2-1; a weak D match, TRBD1 (6 bases). V was shortened by 10 bases and J by 6 bases, with 22 bases between the two germline ends. Germline values: CDR1 MNHEY, CDR2 SVGEGT. The length of the CDR3 is 15 residues. This CDR3 is CAIHQGLATVNEQFF. As DNA, the CDR3 is TGTGCCATCCACCAGGGGCTAGCAACCGTCAATGAGCAGTTCTTC.

Comments on this clonotype: The library was prepared for alpha chains; this beta chain is a stray read, so its frequency means little. The V and J genes are TRBV12-3 or TRBV12-4 and TRBJ1-6, with a possible D match to TRBD1 (5 bases). The CDR3 has 13 residues. V was cut by 5 bases and J by 12 bases, with 14 bases left in between. The chain's CDR3 is CASSPQGYGPLHF. DNA for the CDR3: TGTGCCAGCAGTCCCCAGGGTTATGGACCCCTCCACTTT.

As concerns this clonotype: This beta chain slipped into a library made for alpha chains as a stray read, so its size is not meaningful. This rearrangement joins TRBV24-1 to TRBJ2-3; D remains unclear. The CDR3 consists of 16 residues. Germline loops: CDR1 KGHDR, CDR2 SFDVKD. The V and J ends lost 3 bases and 5 bases respectively, with 17 bases between them. This CDR3 reads CATSDARQASGDTQYF. CDR3 in DNA: TGTGCCACCAGTGATGCCCGTCAGGCTAGTGGAGATACGCAGTATTTT.

This clonotype turned up a few times. This beta chain slipped into a library made for alpha chains as a stray read, so its size is not meaningful. This chain uses TRBV5-6 with TRBJ2-1; 10 bases match TRBD1. The V segment lost 3 bases and the J segment 2 bases; nucleotides outside the gene matches: 2. CDR3 size: 15 residues. Germline assignment: CDR1 SGHDT and CDR2 YYEEEE. CDR3 nucleotide sequence: TGTGCCAGCAGCTCAGGACAGGGGGCCTACAATGAGCAGTTCTTC. Its translation is CASSSGQGAYNEQFF.

This clonotype was seen a handful of times. This beta chain is off target for a library built for alpha chains, so its abundance means little. This chain links TRBV20-1 with TRBJ2-4, with D unresolved. The germline V and J ends were trimmed by 3 bases and 13 bases, with 13 bases remaining between them. In germline, CDR1 is DFQATT, CDR2 SNEGSKA (reference sequence). The CDR3 runs to 11 residues. The CDR3 DNA sequence: TGCAGTGCTAGCCTCCCGGGCCCCCAGTACTTC. Encoded protein: CSASLPGPQYF.

Turning to this clonotype: This beta chain turned up in a library designed for alpha chains; as an off-target read, its abundance says little. V and J are TRBV3-1 and TRBJ2-2; a weak D match, TRBD1 (5 bases). Germline V gene sequence: CDR1 LGHDT, CDR2 YNNKEL (reference sequence). This CDR3 spans 12 amino acids. Trimming shortened V by 0 bases and J by 13 bases, and 9 bases separated the two germline ends. CDR3 sequence reads: CASSQEGAGLFF. The CDR3 bases are TGTGCCAGCAGCCAAGAAGGGGCTGGGCTGTTTTTT.

This clonotype was detected only a few times. This beta chain represents an off-target read in a library built for alpha chains; its size is of limited meaning. CDR3 residues: CASSPSLWGSSYNEQFF. CDR3 nucleotides: TGTGCCAGCAGTCCTAGCCTGTGGGGGAGCTCCTACAATGAGCAGTTCTTC. The J gene is TRBJ2-1, the V gene TRBV7-9; D possibly uses TRBD1 or TRBD2 (5 bases each). The CDR3 runs to 17 residues. Germline V CDR1 and CDR2: SEHNR, FQNEAQ (reference sequence). V was trimmed by 6 bases and J by 0 bases, leaving 18 bases between them.

This clonotype was observed once. With the library built for alpha chains, this beta chain is off target and its frequency is not meaningful. The V and J genes are TRBV12-3 or TRBV12-4 and TRBJ2-3; 8 bases map to TRBD2. V lost 6 bases, J lost 3 bases, and 5 bases stayed unmatched. The CDR3 covers 14 residues. DNA of the CDR3: TGTGCCAGCAGCCGGGGGGGGATAACAGATACGCAGTATTTT. Translation gives CASSRGGITDTQYF.

For this clonotype: A library made for alpha chains picked up this beta chain off target, so its size means little. This chain joins TRBV14 and TRBJ2-4; the D call may be TRBD1 or TRBD2 (5 bases each). V lost 5 bases and J 6 bases, leaving 17 bases between the germline ends. Germline lookup yields CDR1 SGHDN and CDR2 FVKESK. The CDR3 covers 15 residues. The CDR3 here is CASSSHEGSPNIQYF. Here the CDR3 DNA reads TGTGCCAGCAGCAGTCATGAGGGGTCCCCAAACATTCAGTACTTC.